A single sample is the source of the 11 T cell receptor beta chains below, sequenced in a study of blood T cell repertoires in COVID-19. Sequenced by immunoSEQ multiplex PCR; TCRdb stores in-frame clones only, minus some. Altogether 290,000 or so clones are present, 65% to 90% being singletons, with the ten largest covering roughly 5.3%. The sequenced sample consisted of peripheral blood. Source of these receptors: a man aged 45-60 years with active or convalescent COVID-19.

V usage is TRBV7-2 and J usage is TRBJ2-1, with TRBD2 matching over 13 bases. There are 15 residues in the CDR3. Trimming at V came to 5 bases and at J to 6 bases, leaving 4 bases not matched to a gene. Germline V CDR1 and CDR2: SGHTA, FQGNSA. This CDR3 reads CASSARTSGSNEQFF. CDR3 nucleotide sequence: TGTGCCAGCAGCGCTCGGACTAGCGGGAGCAATGAGCAGTTCTTC.

The chain uses TRBV7-2 and TRBJ1-2; a weak D match, TRBD1 (5 bases). Germline V CDR1 and CDR2: SGHTA, FQGNSA. This CDR3 is 16 amino acids long. Trimming took off 1 base at V and 2 bases at J, with 14 bases between the two ends. CDR3 coding DNA: TGTGCCAGCAGCTTAGGGGGCGCGTCAGGGAACTATGGCTACACCTTC. Encoded protein: CASSLGGASGNYGYTF.

The chain has TRBV6-5 and TRBJ1-3, with TRBD1 as a possible D gene (5 bases). Germline V CDR1 and CDR2: MNHEY, SVGAGI. The CDR3 covers 14 residues. The germline V and J ends were trimmed by 2 bases and 2 bases, with 7 bases remaining between them. CDR3 sequence: CASSYDRAGNTIYF. In nucleotides, the CDR3 is TGTGCCAGCAGTTACGACAGAGCTGGAAACACCATATATTTT.

The chain has TRBV7-2 and TRBJ1-3, with TRBD1 matching 7 bases. The CDR3 runs 15 residues. Germline-derived CDR1 and CDR2 are SGHTA and FQGNSA. Unmatched junction bases numbered 3, after V lost 2 bases and J lost 2 bases. The CDR3 protein is CASSLRGPTGNTIYF. The CDR3 region has the DNA TGTGCCAGCAGCTTAAGGGGGCCGACTGGAAACACCATATATTTT. The variable domain in full, completed from reference TRBV7-2 and TRBJ1-3, reads GAGVSQSPSNKVTEKGKDVELRCDPISGHTALYWYRQSLGQGLEFLIYFQGNSAPDKSGLPSDRFSAERTGGSVSTLTIQRTQQEDSAVYLCASSLRGPTGNTIYFGEGSWLTVV.

The chain is built from TRBV7-8 and TRBJ2-1; 10 bases match TRBD2. The germline CDR1 and CDR2 sequences are SGHVS and FQNEAQ. V was clipped by 6 bases and J by 6 bases; unmatched bases: 23. This CDR3 is built from 20 residues. CDR3 in amino acids: CASRPLTSSGSFRSSNEQFF. The CDR3 DNA reads TGTGCCAGCAGGCCCTTGACGTCTAGCGGGAGTTTTCGGAGCTCCAATGAGCAGTTCTTC.

Comments on this clone: Other DNA sequences in the sample encode the same CDR3. This chain uses TRBV9 with TRBJ2-3, with D possibly matching TRBD2 (6 bases). Germline CDR1 SGDLS, CDR2 YYNGEE. Trimming left V 2 bases short and J 4 bases short, with 8 bases between. The CDR3 contains 13 residues. The CDR3 bases are TGTGCCAGCAGCGTCGGAGGGCCAGATACGCAGTATTTT. The encoded protein is CASSVGGPDTQYF.

This clone was detected a few times. The chain recombines TRBV9 with TRBJ2-7; possible D gene TRBD2, 6 bases. Germline V gives CDR1 SGDLS, CDR2 YYNGEE. The CDR3 covers 13 residues. V was pared by 2 bases and J by 0 bases, with 6 bases between. The CDR3 is CASSVGSSYEQYF. DNA for the CDR3: TGTGCCAGCAGCGTCGGGAGCTCCTACGAGCAGTACTTC.

The genes are TRBV6-6 and TRBJ1-4; tentatively, D is TRBD1 (5 bases). In germline, CDR1 is MNHNY, CDR2 SVGAGI (reference sequence). CDR3 length equals 13 residues. Deletions cut 5 bases from V and 7 bases from J, with 11 bases between. In DNA form, the CDR3 reads TGTGCCAGCAGTGGCAGGGTGGTTGAAAAACTGTTTTTT. This sequence encodes CASSGRVVEKLFF.

The genes are TRBV3-1 (or the pseudogene TRBV3-2) and TRBJ1-3; D unclear. The germline gives CDR1 LGHDT, CDR2 YNNKEL (reference sequence). This CDR3 has 13 amino acids. V was pared by 5 bases and J by 2 bases, with 7 bases between. The CDR3 loop is CASSSNPGNTIYF. DNA of the CDR3: TGTGCCAGCAGCAGCAATCCTGGAAACACCATATATTTT.

The CDR3 region has the DNA TGTGCCAGCAGCGTCACAGGGGGCAACACTGAAGCTTTCTTT. This sequence encodes CASSVTGGNTEAFF. The chain combines TRBV5-5 with TRBJ1-1; TRBD1 aligns across 9 bases. The CDR3 has 14 residues. Germline V gene sequence: CDR1 SGHKS, CDR2 YYEKEE (reference sequence). J was trimmed by 2 bases and V by 4 bases; bases with no gene match: 3. Looking up the rest from reference TRBV5-5 and TRBJ1-1 gives the full variable domain: DAGVTQSPTHLIKTRGQQVTLRCSPISGHKSVSWYQQVLGQGPQFIFQYYEKEERGRGNFPDRFSARQFPNYSSELNVNALLLGDSALYLCASSVTGGNTEAFFGQGTRLTVV.

The V gene is TRBV4-2, the J gene TRBJ2-7, with TRBD1 matching over 10 bases. V shed 3 bases and J 5 bases; nucleotides not matched to a gene: 4. The CDR3 contains 14 residues. Germline V gives CDR1 LGHNA, CDR2 YNFKEQ. The CDR3 is CASSQTGGLDEQYF. CDR3 coding DNA: TGTGCCAGCAGCCAGACAGGGGGCCTCGACGAGCAGTACTTC.